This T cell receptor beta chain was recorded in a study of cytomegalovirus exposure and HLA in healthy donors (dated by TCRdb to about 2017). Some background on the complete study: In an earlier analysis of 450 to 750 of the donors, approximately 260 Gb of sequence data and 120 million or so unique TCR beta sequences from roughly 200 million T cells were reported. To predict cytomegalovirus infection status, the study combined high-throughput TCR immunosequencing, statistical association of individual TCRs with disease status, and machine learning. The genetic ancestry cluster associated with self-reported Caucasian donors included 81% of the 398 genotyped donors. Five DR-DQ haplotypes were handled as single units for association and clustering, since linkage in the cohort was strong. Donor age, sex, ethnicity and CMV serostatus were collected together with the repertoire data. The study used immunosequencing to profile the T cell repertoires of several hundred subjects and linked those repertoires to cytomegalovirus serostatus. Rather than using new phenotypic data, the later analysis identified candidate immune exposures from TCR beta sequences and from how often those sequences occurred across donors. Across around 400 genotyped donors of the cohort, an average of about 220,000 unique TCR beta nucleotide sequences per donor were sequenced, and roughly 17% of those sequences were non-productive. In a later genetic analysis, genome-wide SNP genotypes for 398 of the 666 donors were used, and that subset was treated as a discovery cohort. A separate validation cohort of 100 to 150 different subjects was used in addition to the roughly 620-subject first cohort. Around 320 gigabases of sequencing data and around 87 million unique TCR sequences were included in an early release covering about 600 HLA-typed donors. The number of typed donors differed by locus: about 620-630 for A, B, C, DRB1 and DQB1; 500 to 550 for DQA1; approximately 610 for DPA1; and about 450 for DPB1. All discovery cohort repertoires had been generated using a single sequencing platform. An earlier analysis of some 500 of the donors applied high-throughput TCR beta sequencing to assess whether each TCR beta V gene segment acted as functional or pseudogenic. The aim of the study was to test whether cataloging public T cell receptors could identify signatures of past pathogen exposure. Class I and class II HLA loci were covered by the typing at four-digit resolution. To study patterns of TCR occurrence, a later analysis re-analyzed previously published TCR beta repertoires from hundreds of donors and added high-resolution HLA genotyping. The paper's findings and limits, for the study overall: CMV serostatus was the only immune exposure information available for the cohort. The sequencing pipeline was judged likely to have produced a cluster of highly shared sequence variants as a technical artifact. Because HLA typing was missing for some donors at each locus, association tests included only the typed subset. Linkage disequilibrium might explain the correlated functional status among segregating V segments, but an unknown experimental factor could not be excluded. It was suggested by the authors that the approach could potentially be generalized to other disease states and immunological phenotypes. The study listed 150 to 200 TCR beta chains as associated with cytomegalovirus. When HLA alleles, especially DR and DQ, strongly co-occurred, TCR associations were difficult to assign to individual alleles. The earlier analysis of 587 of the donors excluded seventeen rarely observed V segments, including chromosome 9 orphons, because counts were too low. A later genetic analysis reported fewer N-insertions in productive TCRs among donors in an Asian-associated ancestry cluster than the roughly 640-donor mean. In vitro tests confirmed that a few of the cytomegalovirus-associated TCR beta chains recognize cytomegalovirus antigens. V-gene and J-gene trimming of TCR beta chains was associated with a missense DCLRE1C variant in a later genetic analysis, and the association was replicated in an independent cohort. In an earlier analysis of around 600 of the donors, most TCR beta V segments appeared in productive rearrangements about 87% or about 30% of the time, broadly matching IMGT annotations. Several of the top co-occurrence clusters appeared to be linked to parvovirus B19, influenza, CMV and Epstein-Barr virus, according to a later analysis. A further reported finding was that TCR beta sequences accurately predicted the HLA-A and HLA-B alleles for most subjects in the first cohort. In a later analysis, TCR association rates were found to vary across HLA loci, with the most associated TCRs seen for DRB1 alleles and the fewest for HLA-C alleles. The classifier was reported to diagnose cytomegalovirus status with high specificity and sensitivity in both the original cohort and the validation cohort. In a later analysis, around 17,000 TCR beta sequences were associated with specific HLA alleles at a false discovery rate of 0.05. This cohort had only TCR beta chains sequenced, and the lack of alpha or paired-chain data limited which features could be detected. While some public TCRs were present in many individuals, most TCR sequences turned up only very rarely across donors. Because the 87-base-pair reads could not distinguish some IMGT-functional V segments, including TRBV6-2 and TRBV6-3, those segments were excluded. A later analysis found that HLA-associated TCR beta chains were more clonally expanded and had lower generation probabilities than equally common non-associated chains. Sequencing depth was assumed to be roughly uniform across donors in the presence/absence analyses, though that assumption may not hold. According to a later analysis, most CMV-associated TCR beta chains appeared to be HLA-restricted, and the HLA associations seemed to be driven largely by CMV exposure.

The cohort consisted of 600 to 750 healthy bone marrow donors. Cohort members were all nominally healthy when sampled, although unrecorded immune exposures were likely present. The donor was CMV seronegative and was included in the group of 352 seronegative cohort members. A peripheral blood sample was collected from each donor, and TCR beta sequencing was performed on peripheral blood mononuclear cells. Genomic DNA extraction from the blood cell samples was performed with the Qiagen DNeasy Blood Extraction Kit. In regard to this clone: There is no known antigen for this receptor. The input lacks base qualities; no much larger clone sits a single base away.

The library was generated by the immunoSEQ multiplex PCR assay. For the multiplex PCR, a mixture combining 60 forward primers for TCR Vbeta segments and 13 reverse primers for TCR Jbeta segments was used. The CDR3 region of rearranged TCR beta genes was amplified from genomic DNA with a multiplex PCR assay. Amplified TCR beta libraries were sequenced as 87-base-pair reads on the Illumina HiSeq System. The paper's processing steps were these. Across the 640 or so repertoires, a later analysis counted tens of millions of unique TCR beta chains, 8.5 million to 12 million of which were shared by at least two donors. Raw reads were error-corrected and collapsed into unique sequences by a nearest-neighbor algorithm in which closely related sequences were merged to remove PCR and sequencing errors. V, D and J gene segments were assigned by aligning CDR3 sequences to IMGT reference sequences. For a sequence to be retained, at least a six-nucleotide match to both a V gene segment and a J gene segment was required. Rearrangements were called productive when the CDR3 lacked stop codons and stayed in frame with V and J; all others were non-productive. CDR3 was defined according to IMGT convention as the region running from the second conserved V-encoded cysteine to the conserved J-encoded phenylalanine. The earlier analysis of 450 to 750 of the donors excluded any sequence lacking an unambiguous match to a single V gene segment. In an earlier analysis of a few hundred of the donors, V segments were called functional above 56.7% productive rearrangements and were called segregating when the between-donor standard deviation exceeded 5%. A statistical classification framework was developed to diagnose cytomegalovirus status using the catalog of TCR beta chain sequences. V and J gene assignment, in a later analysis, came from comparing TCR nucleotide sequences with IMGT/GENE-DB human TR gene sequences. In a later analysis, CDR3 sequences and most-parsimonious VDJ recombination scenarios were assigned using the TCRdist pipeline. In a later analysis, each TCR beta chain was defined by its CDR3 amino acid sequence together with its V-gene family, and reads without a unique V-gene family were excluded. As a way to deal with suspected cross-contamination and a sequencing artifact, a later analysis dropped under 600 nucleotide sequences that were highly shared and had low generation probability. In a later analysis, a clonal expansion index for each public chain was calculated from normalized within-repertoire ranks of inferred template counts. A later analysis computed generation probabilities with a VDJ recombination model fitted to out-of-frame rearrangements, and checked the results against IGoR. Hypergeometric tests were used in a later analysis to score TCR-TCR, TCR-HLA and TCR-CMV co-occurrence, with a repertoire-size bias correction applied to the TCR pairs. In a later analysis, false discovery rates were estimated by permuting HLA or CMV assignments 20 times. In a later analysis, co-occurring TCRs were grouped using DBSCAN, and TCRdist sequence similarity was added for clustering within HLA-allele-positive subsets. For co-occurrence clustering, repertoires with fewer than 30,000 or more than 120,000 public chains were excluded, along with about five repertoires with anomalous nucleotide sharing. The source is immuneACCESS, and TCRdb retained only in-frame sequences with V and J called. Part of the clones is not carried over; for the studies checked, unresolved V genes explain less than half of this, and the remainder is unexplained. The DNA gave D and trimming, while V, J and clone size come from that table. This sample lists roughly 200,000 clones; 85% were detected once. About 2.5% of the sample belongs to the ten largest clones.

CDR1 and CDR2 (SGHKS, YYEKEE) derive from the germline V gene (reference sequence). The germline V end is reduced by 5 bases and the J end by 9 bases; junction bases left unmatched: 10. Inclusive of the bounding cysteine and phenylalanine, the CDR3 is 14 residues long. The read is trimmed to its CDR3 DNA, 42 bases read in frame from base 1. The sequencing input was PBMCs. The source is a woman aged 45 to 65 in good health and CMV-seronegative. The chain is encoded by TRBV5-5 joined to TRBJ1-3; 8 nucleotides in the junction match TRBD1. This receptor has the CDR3 CASSTGQVESTIYF. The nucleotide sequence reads TGTGCCAGCAGTACGGGACAGGTGGAGTCCACCATATATTTT.